This TCR beta chain was obtained from a study of vaccination effects on CD4 cells after COVID-19 (dated by TCRdb to about 2022). For the study in its entirety: Each participant got two doses of an mRNA SARS-CoV-2 vaccine, either BNT162b2 or mRNA-1273. The Oncomine TCR Beta short-read assay on an Illumina iSeq 100 was used to sequence cultures from other donors in the study. SARS-CoV-2 spike-specific CD4+ TCR repertoires were compared before and after mRNA vaccination in COVID-19 convalescent patients and in infection-naive vaccine recipients. A total of 10 COVID-19 convalescent patients and several SARS-CoV-2-naive healthy vaccine recipients were included in the full study.

The library was built by means of the immunoSEQ multiplex PCR assay. DNA from the CD4+ T cells that had been cultured and isolated underwent TCR beta CDR3 sequencing. Per the authors' processing: Non-productive TCR sequences were discarded, and reads were trimmed to the CDR3 region, with only CDR3s of 7 or more amino acids retained. Antigen-specific clonotypes were identified with the MANAFEST web app by comparing expansion in peptide wells against reference cultures. To count as positive, a clone had to show expansion at FDR<0.05 compared with the reference and with all other wells, an odds ratio above 5, and a frequency above 0.1% in two replicate wells. Cross-reactive clonotypes were defined as significantly expanded in SARS-CoV-2 spike wells and in at least one common cold coronavirus spike condition. Levenshtein distance calculated with the stringdist R package was used to assess CDR3 similarity, and unrooted trees were constructed with ape in R 3.6.1. The immuneACCESS repertoire file appears here via TCRdb, limited to in-frame rearrangements. These files lack a portion of the clones; in checked studies, under half of the deficit traces to unresolved V genes, and the cause of the others is not known. The V and J calls and clone size come from that table; D and trimming were worked out from the DNA. The sample table holds about 54,000 clones, of which more than 60% were seen once. Around 16% of the sample lies in the top ten.

A note on this clone: Its cognate antigen has yet to be identified. Base qualities are missing; no much larger clone stands one base away.

To identify antigen-specific CD4+ T cell clonotypes by their expansion, the ViraFEST assay first stimulated PBMC with viral peptide pools and then applied TCR sequencing. After about 9 days of culture, CD4+ T cells were isolated with the EasySep CD4+ T cell isolation kit. The absence of prior SARS-CoV-2 infection in healthy vaccine recipients was confirmed by negative nucleocapsid antibodies before and after vaccination. Two million PBMC per well were cultured in IMDM with about 4.8% human AB serum, around 9.1 IU/ml IL-2 and gentamicin, plus 10 ug/ml peptides. On days 3 and 7, half of the culture medium was replaced with fresh IL-2-containing medium. Unless noted otherwise, every peptide stimulation condition was cultured in triplicate wells. PBMC were separated from whole blood using Ficoll-Paque Plus gradient centrifugation and were then either cryopreserved at -140C or used fresh. The overlapping peptide pools covered the spike proteins of SARS-CoV-2 as well as those of the common cold coronaviruses HCoV-NL63, HCoV-OC43 and HCoV-229E. The QIAamp micro DNA kit was used to extract genomic DNA from the cultured CD4+ T cells.

General conclusions and limits of the study: At late post-vaccination timepoints, both infection-induced and vaccine-induced clones showed marked clonal contraction, consistent with waning T cell responses. Among healthy vaccine recipients, nearly all vaccine-induced clones were SARS-CoV-2 mono-reactive, and only 1 of 255 was cross-reactive with common cold coronaviruses. Only a small number of convalescent patients were included, and no early post-infection timepoints were available, which limited the study.

This TCR came from a human donor who received a COVID-19 vaccine. Sample: CD4+ T cells from PBMCs cultured with SARS-CoV-2 spike peptides, taken before COVID-19 vaccination. The label giving this sample's cell subset or site can be read as: SARS-CoV-2 spike overlapping peptide pool stimulation.

The CDR3 sequence is CASNYKEGLALISYEQYF. Read as DNA, the sequence is TGTGCCAGCAACTACAAAGAGGGACTAGCCCTTATTTCCTACGAGCAGTACTTC. The chain was built from TRBV21-1 and TRBJ2-7; the D call TRBD2 from the table was never checked on the DNA. TRBV21-1 is listed as a pseudogene. The CDR3 measures 18 amino acids from cysteine to phenylalanine. Only the CDR3 portion is preserved as DNA: 54 bases, with reading frame beginning at the first base.